The 24 T cell receptor beta chains below come from one sample, sequenced in a study of T cell repertoires in cytomegalovirus infection. No antigen has been identified for these receptors. One entry per CDR3 protein, called by TCRdb with MiXCR from the reads. The table records some 940,000 distinct CDR3 sequences, approximately 30% of them present only once. The sequences come from cultured CD8+ T cells from PBMCs, collected from culture after CMV antigen stimulation. These TCRs come from a human donor in good health (CMV status not recorded). Some clones in this sample may be carry-over from other donors' samples.

In this sample, this clonotype turned up a few times. The chain joins TRBV2 to TRBJ2-1; D remains ambiguous. Germline V gene lookup returns CDR1 SNHLY and CDR2 FYNNEI. Trimming left V 8 bases short and J 6 bases short, with 17 bases between. This CDR3 is 14 amino acids long. The CDR3 is CASFSKARSNEQFF. The CDR3 DNA follows: TGTGCCAGCTTCTCGAAGGCTAGAAGCAATGAGCAGTTCTTC.

This clonotype was seen more than once but under ten times. The gene calls are TRBV29-1 and TRBJ1-2; tentative D call: TRBD1 (5 bases). V shed 2 bases and J shed 5 bases, with 6 bases lying between them. Germline CDR1 SQVTM, CDR2 ANQGSEA. The CDR3 contains 11 residues. The CDR3 loop reads CSVEQGYGYTF. The CDR3 DNA follows: TGCAGCGTTGAACAGGGTTATGGCTACACCTTC. The variable domain in full, completed from reference TRBV29-1 and TRBJ1-2, reads SAVISQKPSRDICQRGTSLTIQCQVDSQVTMMFWYRQQPGQSLTLIATANQGSEATYESGFVIDKFPISRPNLTFSTLTVSNMSPEDSSIYLCSVEQGYGYTFGSGTRLTVV.

The chain has TRBV7-9 and TRBJ2-1; no clear D. CDR1 and CDR2 from the germline V gene are SEHNR and FQNEAQ (reference sequence). V was trimmed by 5 bases and J by 0 bases, leaving 11 bases between them. This CDR3 has 15 amino acids. The CDR3 DNA follows: TGTGCCAGCAGCCCCCCCTCCCGCTCCTACAATGAGCAGTTCTTC. The encoded protein is CASSPPSRSYNEQFF.

There are many counts of this clonotype. The J gene is TRBJ2-1, the V gene TRBV28; 13 bases align to TRBD2. The V gene end was trimmed by 0 bases and the J gene end by 4 bases; junction bases not matched to a gene: 3. CDR3 size: 17 residues. Germline CDR1 is MDHEN and CDR2 is SYDVKM. The CDR3 loop reads CASSLCTLAGGYNEQFF. CDR3 sequence (DNA): TGTGCCAGCAGTTTATGCACACTAGCGGGGGGGTACAATGAGCAGTTCTTC.

The chain joins TRBV12-3 or TRBV12-4 to TRBJ2-3; D possibly corresponds to TRBD2 (5 bases). Trimming took 1 base from V and 8 from J, leaving 10 bases between them. This CDR3 comprises 13 residues. CDR3: CASSLGGKGTQYF. DNA of the CDR3: TGTGCCAGCAGTTTAGGAGGGAAGGGTACGCAGTATTTT.

The CDR3 DNA sequence: TGTGCCAGTAGTCCCCTTCTGAAGACGGAAGCTTTCTTT. Amino acids: CASSPLLKTEAFF. The chain combines TRBV19 with TRBJ1-1; D gene unclear. Germline CDR1 is LNHDA and CDR2 is SQIVND (reference sequence). The CDR3 extends over 13 amino acids. Trimming removed 5 bases at V and 8 bases at J, with 15 bases between.

The gene calls are TRBV6-6 and TRBJ1-1; 7 nucleotides agree with TRBD1. Germline CDR1 MNHNY, CDR2 SVGAGI (reference sequence). V lost 3 bases and J lost 3; bases outside the gene matches: 7. There are 15 residues in the CDR3. For the CDR3, the DNA is TGTGCCAGCAGTTATACCCAAGGGACAGACACTGAAGCTTTCTTT. Its translation: CASSYTQGTDTEAFF.

This clonotype was recorded at least ten times. The chain joins TRBV7-2 to TRBJ2-1; 10 bases match TRBD2. Germline V CDR1 and CDR2: SGHTA, FQGNSA. Trimming at V came to 4 bases and at J to 4 bases, leaving 4 bases not matched to a gene. The CDR3 length is 15 residues. The CDR3 coding sequence is TGTGCCAGCAGCTCGCTAGCGGGGGCTTACAATGAGCAGTTCTTC. Protein product: CASSSLAGAYNEQFF.

J is TRBJ2-1 and V is TRBV7-8; TRBD1 matches at 9 bases. The V gene end was trimmed by 1 base and the J gene end by 3 bases; junction bases not matched to a gene: 4. CDR1 SGHVS and CDR2 FQNEAQ come from the germline V gene. CDR3 length equals 16 residues. The chain's CDR3 is CASSLVDRGYYNEQFF. CDR3 nucleotide sequence: TGTGCCAGCAGCTTAGTGGACAGGGGCTACTACAATGAGCAGTTCTTC.

The chain couples TRBV20-1 to TRBJ1-2, with D perhaps matching TRBD1 (6 bases). The CDR3 covers 15 residues. Germline V gene data show CDR1 as DFQATT and CDR2 as SNEGSKA (reference sequence). The CDR3 DNA sequence: TGCAGCTTCTACCTGTTACGGGGGGCTCTCTATGGCTACACCTTC. Encoded protein: CSFYLLRGALYGYTF.

V is TRBV14 and J is TRBJ2-1; 11 bases agree with TRBD1. From germline, CDR1 is SGHDN and CDR2 FVKESK. This CDR3 is 19 amino acids long. Trimming took 4 bases from V and 4 from J; bases not matched to a gene: 15. This CDR3 reads CASSLWKDRGPSRYNEQFF. For the CDR3, the DNA is TGTGCCAGCAGCCTTTGGAAGGACAGGGGGCCTTCAAGGTACAATGAGCAGTTCTTC.

V usage is TRBV12-5 and J usage is TRBJ1-1; D is ambiguous. Germline-derived CDR1 and CDR2 are LGHNT and FRNRAP. This CDR3 region has 17 residues. Trimming stripped 5 bases from V and 3 bases from J, with 22 bases between. The chain's CDR3 is CASGPPGGPYADTEAFF. For the CDR3, the DNA is TGTGCTAGTGGTCCCCCCGGTGGGCCCTATGCAGACACTGAAGCTTTCTTT.

The chain recombines TRBV6-2 or TRBV6-3 with TRBJ2-2; TRBD2 aligns across 9 bases. Germline CDR1 MNHEY, CDR2 SVGEGT. Trimming took 5 bases from V and 4 from J; bases not matched to a gene: 5. The CDR3 extends over 15 amino acids. CDR3 amino acids: CASSPSGMITGELFF. CDR3 DNA sequence: TGTGCCAGCAGTCCTAGCGGGATGATCACCGGGGAGCTGTTTTTT.

This clonotype was recorded many times. The V call is TRBV6-6, the J call TRBJ1-2; perhaps TRBD1 as D (6 bases). The CDR3 spans 15 residues. Looked up from germline, CDR1 is MNHNY and CDR2 is SVGAGI (reference sequence). V shed 0 bases and J shed 5 bases, with 13 bases lying between them. The CDR3 region is CASSYSTGAVYGYTF. CDR3 bases: TGTGCCAGCAGTTACTCGACGGGGGCGGTTTATGGCTACACCTTC.

The chain has TRBV6-5 and TRBJ2-7; maybe TRBD1 (5 bases). Trimming left V 4 bases short and J 2 bases short, with 12 bases between. The germline V gene has CDR1 MNHEY and CDR2 SVGAGI. This CDR3 contains 14 residues. CDR3 amino acids: CASSSTVTPYEQYV. As DNA, the CDR3 is TGTGCCAGCAGTTCGACAGTTACTCCCTACGAGCAGTACGTC.

The V gene is TRBV12-3 or TRBV12-4, the J gene TRBJ2-2; 8 nucleotides agree with TRBD2. The CDR3 length is 19 residues. Trimming removed 5 bases from V and 3 bases from J; junction bases left unmatched: 17. This CDR3 is CASSLGGLTSAVDTGELFF. CDR3 in DNA: TGTGCCAGCAGTCTGGGGGGCCTGACTAGCGCCGTTGACACCGGGGAGCTGTTTTTT.

Comments on this clonotype: A much larger clone sits a single nucleotide away, making a read error possible. The chain couples TRBV27 to TRBJ2-7; no clear D gene. V was clipped by 5 bases and J by 0 bases, with 11 bases between them. The germline CDR1 and CDR2 sequences are MNHEY and SMNVEV (reference sequence). The CDR3 sequence is 14 residues long. CDR3 sequence (DNA): TGTGCCAGCAGTCCCGAACAGAGCTCCTACGAGCAGTACTTC. Its translation is CASSPEQSSYEQYF.

This clonotype was observed a single time. The CDR3 reads CASSGGSGGSSPYEQYV. For the CDR3, the DNA is TGTGCCAGCAGCGGAGGGTCAGGGGGCAGCTCCCCTTACGAGCAGTACGTC. The chain recombines TRBV7-4 with TRBJ2-7, with 8 bases identical to TRBD1. V was pared by 5 bases and J by 4 bases, with 16 bases of the junction left unmatched. Germline CDR1 and CDR2: SGHVT and SQSDAQ. The CDR3 has 17 amino acids.

This chain joins TRBV20-1 and TRBJ2-1, with 8 positions matching TRBD2. Germline CDR1 is DFQATT and CDR2 is SNEGSKA (reference sequence). This CDR3 has 17 amino acids. The ends lost 0 bases at V and 3 bases at J; junction bases unmatched: 10. Here the CDR3 DNA reads TGCAGTGCTAGAGAGGGGACTAGTTGGACCGTCTACAATGAGCAGTTCTTC. Translated: CSAREGTSWTVYNEQFF.

This clonotype appeared a few times. The chain carries TRBV4-1 and TRBJ2-3; D is unclear. Per germline, CDR1 MGHRA and CDR2 YSYEKL. The ends were cut back, 0 bases at V and 3 bases at J, with 7 bases in the middle. The CDR3 spans 14 residues. For the CDR3, the DNA is TGCGCCAGCAGCCAAGATCTGGTTACAGATACGCAGTATTTT. Translation: CASSQDLVTDTQYF.

The rearrangement uses TRBV19 and TRBJ1-1, with D tentatively TRBD1 (5 bases). Germline CDR1 reads LNHDA; CDR2 reads SQIVND (reference sequence). Trimming removed 5 bases at V and 5 bases at J, with 24 bases between. The CDR3 runs to 17 residues. The CDR3 is CASSVRPGTLEGTEAFF. The CDR3 nucleotides are TGTGCCAGTAGTGTGCGCCCCGGGACCCTCGAAGGGACTGAAGCTTTCTTT.

This clonotype was detected only a few times. The chain couples TRBV6-2 or TRBV6-3 to TRBJ2-7, with D perhaps matching TRBD2 (6 bases). The CDR3 loop spans 11 amino acids. Trimming took off 4 bases at V and 6 bases at J, with 7 bases between the two ends. CDR1 and CDR2 from the germline V gene are MNHEY and SVGEGT. The CDR3 reads CASSWGVEQYF. DNA of the CDR3: TGTGCCAGCAGTTGGGGGGTCGAGCAGTACTTC.

The chain uses TRBV7-9 and TRBJ2-1; D is perhaps TRBD2 (6 bases). This CDR3 region has 17 residues. Trimming pared 4 bases from V and 0 bases from J, leaving 16 bases between. Germline assignment: CDR1 SEHNR and CDR2 FQNEAQ (reference sequence). CDR3 in amino acids: CASSSEPGGDSYNEQFF. The CDR3 region has the DNA TGTGCCAGCAGCTCCGAGCCCGGGGGTGACTCCTACAATGAGCAGTTCTTC.

The gene calls are TRBV6-5 and TRBJ2-1; 8 bases map to TRBD1. The CDR3 totals 15 residues. Germline loops: CDR1 MNHEY, CDR2 SVGAGI. V was clipped by 5 bases and J by 5 bases; unmatched bases: 8. CDR3 nucleotide sequence: TGTGCCAGCAGTCAACAGGGGGTAGGGGACAATGAGCAGTTCTTC. It specifies CASSQQGVGDNEQFF.